The T cell receptor beta chain described here comes from a study of blood T cell repertoires in COVID-19 (TCRdb year 2020). About the study as a whole: Samples from collaborators originated in the United States, Italy and Spain and spanned both the acute and convalescent phases of COVID-19. The material from the prospective study consisted of cDNA or gDNA derived from T cells, B-cell-depleted T cells, or PBMCs. The repertoires were made available in a free public database intended to serve as a resource for research on the immune response to SARS-CoV-2. Sample metadata almost always included a de-identified subject ID, COVID-19 status, age in years and sex. The dataset comprised deeply sampled blood TCRbeta repertoires from subjects exposed to, actively infected with, or recovered from COVID-19. Samples were obtained from the ongoing ImmuneRACE study (first 160 participants) and from roughly 1,300 subjects provided by 6 global collaborators. Where available, HLA class I and class II types were taken from metadata supplied by the sample provider and were not determined by assay-based typing. What the research found in general, with its limitations: The amount of clinical and demographic metadata varied by source and participant and was provided uncurated.

CDR1 and CDR2, looked up from the germline V gene, are SGDLS and YYNGEE. The CDR3 runs 15 amino acids, cysteine and phenylalanine included. Just the 45-base CDR3 DNA is kept, in frame starting at base 1. Relative to germline, V is 0 bases shorter and J is 0 bases shorter, with 10 bases between their ends. The immunoSEQ Assay, a bias-controlled multiplex PCR, was used to amplify TCRbeta CDR3 regions from genomic DNA. The original methods were these. The number of nucleated cells in each sample was estimated from the amplification of reference gene primers within the assay. To quantify the absolute abundance of each unique TCRbeta CDR3 rearrangement, sequence reads were collapsed and filtered. For each sample, productive Simpson clonality was calculated as the square root of Simpson's diversity index over productive rearrangements. In its TCRdb copy, this immuneACCESS table keeps in-frame sequences only and misses some clones. Where compared with another copy, unresolved V genes explain less than half of these, and the others have no known cause. V, J and clone size are taken as reported in that table, and D and trimming were inferred from the DNA itself. Here the sample has roughly 340,000 clones; about 89% occur a single time. About 6% of the sample belongs to the ten largest clones.

One collaborating source in Seattle enrolled patients while the patients were actively infected and followed the patients over time throughout the course of disease. Whole blood was collected in K2EDTA tubes by collaborating institutions according to the institutions' own protocols. For TCRbeta analysis, collaborators shipped samples in one of three forms: frozen whole blood, isolated PBMCs, or DNA extracted from either of those sample types. Worth noting for this clone: Its binding antigen is unknown. Base qualities are not recorded, but no much larger clone differs from it by a single base.

The chain couples TRBV9 to TRBJ2-7, with the D gene uncertain. The sequence was obtained from a woman between 50 and 59 years old with COVID-19, enrolled during active disease. The sample was peripheral blood. The DNA reads TGTGCCAGCAGCGTAGGTTGGTCGAGCTCCTACGAGCAGTACTTC. Translation gives CASSVGWSSSYEQYF. Reference TRBV9 and TRBJ2-7 proteins supply the regions before and after the CDR3; the full variable domain is: DSGVTQTPKHLITATGQRVTLRCSPRSGDLSVYWYQQSLDQGLQFLIQYYNGEERAKGNILERFSAQQFPDLHSELNLSSLELGDSALYFCASSVGWSSSYEQYFGPGTRLTVT.